This T cell receptor beta chain appears in the sequencing data of a study of CD8 T cells in Susac syndrome. Notes on the study in general: The study conceded that relatively few individuals underwent its TCR sequencing and HLA analysis.

The CDR3 length is 13 residues. V lost 2 bases, J lost 7 bases, and 10 bases lay in between. Germline CDR1 and CDR2: MNHEY and SMNVEV (reference sequence). The multiple sclerosis control group consisted of treatment-naive patients whose relapsing-remitting disease, which was either stable or active, fulfilled revised McDonald criteria. Bulk CD8+ and CD4+ cells came from magnetic negative isolation; CD8+ TEMRA by FACS. Remarks on this clonotype: Its antigen is not known.

The authors reverse transcribed roughly 0.5 to 1 ug RNA with random hexamers. Coverage of TCR beta CDR3 amplification by immunoSEQ multiplex PCR extended to 54 Vbeta and 13 Jbeta. One entry per CDR3 protein results from TCRdb running MiXCR on the immunoSEQ multiplex PCR reads. Of about 140,000 distinct CDR3 sequences in the sample, roughly 95% were seen once. The sequenced sample was CD4+ T cells from PBMCs. J is TRBJ2-3 and V is TRBV27; a weak D match, TRBD2 (5 bases). This clonotype originated in a human donor with multiple sclerosis. The DNA of the CDR3 is TGTGCCAGCAGTTTACGGACTGAGCATACGCAGTATTTT. The encoded protein is CASSLRTEHTQYF.